These T cell receptor beta chains were read from a single sample in a study of T cell repertoires in cytomegalovirus infection. One entry per CDR3 protein results from TCRdb running MiXCR on the reads. This table has 110,000 to 150,000 distinct CDR3 sequences, 32% appearing once. No antigen is known for these receptors. Sequencing was performed on CD8+ T cells from cultured PBMCs, taken from culture after CMV antigen stimulation. The receptor source for this set is a human donor in good health (CMV status not recorded). Some clones in this sample may be carry-over from other donors' samples. Each CDR3 is given with its conserved first and last residue. The D gene is left open where the match is weak. For some rows the clone size is stated as once, few or many, or as a class when expanded; others skip it.

V: TRBV12-3/TRBV12-4; D: TRBD2; size: many; J: TRBJ2-3; DNA: TGTGCCAGCAGAGCAGCGGGGTCAGATACGCAGTATTTT; CDR3: CASRAAGSDTQYF
V: TRBV27; D: TRBD1; size: .; J: TRBJ2-7; DNA: TGTGCCAGCAGTGTAGGGACAGGGACCGAGCAGTACTTC; CDR3: CASSVGTGTEQYF
V: TRBV12-3/TRBV12-4; D: .; size: few; J: TRBJ1-2; DNA: TGTGCCAGCAGTTCCGATAAGCCGGGACACCTCTATGGCTACACCTTC; CDR3: CASSSDKPGHLYGYTF
V: TRBV6-6; D: .; size: few; J: TRBJ1-1; DNA: TGTGCCAGCGGGCGGACAGTCAAGAACACTGAAGCTTTCTTT; CDR3: CASGRTVKNTEAFF
V: TRBV2; D: TRBD1; size: few; J: TRBJ1-1; DNA: TGTGCCAGCAGGGAGGGGACAGGGATGAACACTGAAGCTTTCTTT; CDR3: CASREGTGMNTEAFF
V: TRBV7-2; D: .; size: few; J: TRBJ2-1; DNA: TGTGCCAGCAGATCAATCAGGGCTGAGCAGTTCTTC; CDR3: CASRSIRAEQFF
V: TRBV7-2; D: TRBD2; size: few; J: TRBJ2-3; DNA: TGTGCCAGCAGCTTAGACAGCGGGGGCCAAAGCACAGATACGCAGTATTTT; CDR3: CASSLDSGGQSTDTQYF
V: TRBV11-2; D: .; size: .; J: TRBJ2-3; DNA: TGTGCCAGCAGCCCCGCGCGAGGACAACCCAGCACAGATACGCAGTATTTT; CDR3: CASSPARGQPSTDTQYF
V: TRBV7-8; D: .; size: many; J: TRBJ1-1; DNA: TGTGCCAGCAACCTCGTCGGGGTTGGCACTGAAGCTTTCTTT; CDR3: CASNLVGVGTEAFF
V: TRBV12-3/TRBV12-4; D: .; size: .; J: TRBJ1-5; DNA: TGTGCCAGCAGTTTAGAGACAGGTCCCCAGCCCCAGCATTTT; CDR3: CASSLETGPQPQHF
V: TRBV27; D: TRBD1; size: few; J: TRBJ1-1; DNA: TGTGCCAGCAGTTTAACATCACAGGGGGGAACTGAAGCTTTCTTT; CDR3: CASSLTSQGGTEAFF
V: TRBV20-1; D: .; size: few; J: TRBJ1-2; DNA: TGCAGTGCTAGGAGTGAAGGGGCTGTCTATGGCTACACCTTC; CDR3: CSARSEGAVYGYTF
V: TRBV27; D: .; size: .; J: TRBJ2-6; DNA: TGTGCCAGCATGAGGGGTGGGGCCAACGTCCTGACTTTC; CDR3: CASMRGGANVLTF
V: TRBV20-1; D: .; size: .; J: TRBJ1-1; DNA: TGCAGTGCTAGAGATAAGGACGCCACTGAAGCTTTCTTT; CDR3: CSARDKDATEAFF
V: TRBV6-5; D: .; size: few; J: TRBJ1-1; DNA: TGTGCCAGCAGTTACACCACAGGGTACACTGAAGCTTTCTTT; CDR3: CASSYTTGYTEAFF
V: TRBV28; D: .; size: many; J: TRBJ2-1; DNA: TGTGCCAGCAGTTTTTTTAGGCTCGCGGGTGCTTCCTACAATGAGCAGTTCTTC; CDR3: CASSFFRLAGASYNEQFF
V: TRBV7-9; D: .; size: few; J: TRBJ1-3; DNA: TGTGCCAGCAGTTCACAGGAAAACTCTGGAAACACCATATATTTT; CDR3: CASSSQENSGNTIYF
V: TRBV19; D: TRBD2; size: .; J: TRBJ2-3; DNA: TGTGCCAGTAGTATCTCCTCTAGCGGGGGGGCCCCGAGCACAGATACGCAGTATTTT; CDR3: CASSISSSGGAPSTDTQYF
V: TRBV15; D: .; size: .; J: TRBJ2-3; DNA: TGTGCCACCAGCAGAGAGTGGCAGGGTGGAGATACGCAGTATTTT; CDR3: CATSREWQGGDTQYF
V: TRBV2; D: .; size: .; J: TRBJ2-2; DNA: TGTGCCAGCAGTGAAGCGGGGGGGCTGTTTTCTACCGGGGAGCTGTTTTTT; CDR3: CASSEAGGLFSTGELFF
V: TRBV27; D: TRBD1; size: few; J: TRBJ1-2; DNA: TGTGCCAGCAGCCTACATCCAACAGGGGGACACTATGGCTACACCTTC; CDR3: CASSLHPTGGHYGYTF
V: TRBV12-3/TRBV12-4; D: .; size: .; J: TRBJ2-7; DNA: TGTGCCAGCAGTTTAGGAGGACAGCCCGGCTCCTACGAGCAGTACTTC; CDR3: CASSLGGQPGSYEQYF
V: TRBV7-9; D: .; size: .; J: TRBJ2-5; DNA: TGTGCCAGCAGCACGGACCGAAGCCAAGAGACCCAGTACTTC; CDR3: CASSTDRSQETQYF
V: TRBV24-1; D: .; size: .; J: TRBJ2-7; DNA: TGTGCCACCAGTGACGTTCTACCGGGACGGACGAACTACGAGCAGTACTTC; CDR3: CATSDVLPGRTNYEQYF
V: TRBV6-5; D: .; size: few; J: TRBJ2-7; DNA: TGTGCCAGCAGTTACTCGATTGATTTGGGGGGCGGCTACGAGCAGTACTTC; CDR3: CASSYSIDLGGGYEQYF
V: TRBV6-2/TRBV6-3; D: TRBD1; size: .; J: TRBJ1-2; DNA: TGTGCCAGCAGTTTTTACGACAGGGGAGCCTATGGCTACACCTTC; CDR3: CASSFYDRGAYGYTF
V: TRBV7-6; D: TRBD2; size: few; J: TRBJ2-7; DNA: TGTGCCAGCAGCCCTTCCGGGGGGTTCCTTTACGAGCAGTACTTC; CDR3: CASSPSGGFLYEQYF
V: TRBV20-1; D: .; size: .; J: TRBJ2-3; DNA: TGCAGTGCCCGAACAGATACGCAGTATTTT; CDR3: CSARTDTQYF
V: TRBV12-3/TRBV12-4; D: .; size: .; J: TRBJ2-5; DNA: TGTGCCAGCACGAAACTATGGGGGCAAGAGACCCAGTACTTC; CDR3: CASTKLWGQETQYF
V: TRBV27; D: .; size: .; J: TRBJ2-1; DNA: TGTGCCAGTAGCTCAGGGGGGGCCGGTTACGAGCAGTTCTTC; CDR3: CASSSGGAGYEQFF
V: TRBV7-3; D: TRBD2; size: .; J: TRBJ2-1; DNA: TGTGCCAGCAGCCTCCCCAACGGGGGGTCCTCCTACAATGAGCAGTTCTTC; CDR3: CASSLPNGGSSYNEQFF
V: TRBV12-3/TRBV12-4; D: .; size: .; J: TRBJ2-1; DNA: TGTGCCAGCAGATTGGGGGGGGGCATGGATGAGCAGTTCTTC; CDR3: CASRLGGGMDEQFF
V: TRBV28; D: .; size: few; J: TRBJ1-5; DNA: TGTGCCAGCAGTTACCTCCCGGCCGACAATCAGCCCCAGCATTTT; CDR3: CASSYLPADNQPQHF
V: TRBV7-9; D: .; size: .; J: TRBJ2-3; DNA: TGTGCCAGCAGCAAAGGCTGGGGGATACACACAGATACGCAGTATTTT; CDR3: CASSKGWGIHTDTQYF
V: TRBV28; D: .; size: .; J: TRBJ2-5; DNA: TGTGCCAGCAGCCCCATAGGGGAGCTACAAGAGACCCAGTACTTC; CDR3: CASSPIGELQETQYF
V: TRBV5-4; D: TRBD2; size: .; J: TRBJ2-1; DNA: TGTGCCAGCAGCCCGGGACTAGCGGCCTACAATGAGCAGTTCTTC; CDR3: CASSPGLAAYNEQFF
V: TRBV4-1; D: .; size: .; J: TRBJ1-6; DNA: TGCGCCAGCAGCCCCCCTCCGGCGAACTATAATTCACCCCTCCACTTT; CDR3: CASSPPPANYNSPLHF
V: TRBV7-6; D: TRBD1; size: many; J: TRBJ2-1; DNA: TGTGCCAGCAGCTTAGCCACAGGGGACGGGGAGCAGTTCTTC; CDR3: CASSLATGDGEQFF
V: TRBV27; D: TRBD1; size: few; J: TRBJ1-1; DNA: TGTGCCAGCAGTCAGGGACAGGGGGCGCTTACTGAAGCTTTCTTT; CDR3: CASSQGQGALTEAFF
V: TRBV28; D: .; size: .; J: TRBJ2-2; DNA: TGTGCCAGCAGTTTACCCAGTCGGGGACCGAACACCGGGGAGCTGTTTTTT; CDR3: CASSLPSRGPNTGELFF
V: TRBV5-4; D: TRBD1; size: .; J: TRBJ1-2; DNA: TGTGCCAGCAGCGTTTCCCTCAGGGGGCCTAACTATGGCTACACCTTC; CDR3: CASSVSLRGPNYGYTF
V: TRBV15; D: .; size: few; J: TRBJ1-1; DNA: TGTGCCATTGGGCAGACTCCAGCCCCTGAAGCTTTCTTT; CDR3: CAIGQTPAPEAFF
V: TRBV6-5; D: .; size: .; J: TRBJ2-7; DNA: TGTGCCAGCAGTTACCGGGACGGACACTACGAGCAGTACTTC; CDR3: CASSYRDGHYEQYF
V: TRBV11-3; D: .; size: few; J: TRBJ2-5; DNA: TGTGTCACCTGCGTACGTCCCGAGACCCAGTACTTC; CDR3: CVTCVRPETQYF
V: TRBV28; D: .; size: .; J: TRBJ1-1; DNA: TGTGCCAGCAGTACTGGGGCCTCGGCCGGCACTGAAGCTTTCTTT; CDR3: CASSTGASAGTEAFF
V: TRBV16; D: .; size: .; J: TRBJ1-1; DNA: TGTGCCAGCAGCCAAGCTCTTTGGAACACTGAAGCTTTCTTT; CDR3: CASSQALWNTEAFF
V: TRBV7-2; D: .; size: few; J: TRBJ2-2; DNA: TGTGCCAGCAGCTCCTCCGGCGGTTCGAACACCGGGGAGCTGTTTTTT; CDR3: CASSSSGGSNTGELFF
V: TRBV20-1; D: TRBD2; size: .; J: TRBJ2-1; DNA: TGCAGTGCGCAGCCGGGACTAGCGGACCCTTACTCCTACAATGAGCAGTTCTTC; CDR3: CSAQPGLADPYSYNEQFF
V: TRBV27; D: .; size: .; J: TRBJ1-5; DNA: TGTGCCAGCAGTTTTACGGCAGGGGCCAATCAGCCCCAGCATTTT; CDR3: CASSFTAGANQPQHF
V: TRBV7-9; D: .; size: .; J: TRBJ1-5; DNA: TGTGCCAGCGGCACAGGGAATCAGCCCCAGCATTTT; CDR3: CASGTGNQPQHF
V: TRBV28; D: TRBD1; size: few; J: TRBJ2-7; DNA: TGTGCCAGCAGTTCCCCGGACCTGGGACAGGGGATTTACGAGCAGTACTTC; CDR3: CASSSPDLGQGIYEQYF
V: TRBV28; D: .; size: .; J: TRBJ1-3; DNA: TGTGCCAGCAGTCCGGGACGGGGCTCTGGAAACACCATATATTTT; CDR3: CASSPGRGSGNTIYF